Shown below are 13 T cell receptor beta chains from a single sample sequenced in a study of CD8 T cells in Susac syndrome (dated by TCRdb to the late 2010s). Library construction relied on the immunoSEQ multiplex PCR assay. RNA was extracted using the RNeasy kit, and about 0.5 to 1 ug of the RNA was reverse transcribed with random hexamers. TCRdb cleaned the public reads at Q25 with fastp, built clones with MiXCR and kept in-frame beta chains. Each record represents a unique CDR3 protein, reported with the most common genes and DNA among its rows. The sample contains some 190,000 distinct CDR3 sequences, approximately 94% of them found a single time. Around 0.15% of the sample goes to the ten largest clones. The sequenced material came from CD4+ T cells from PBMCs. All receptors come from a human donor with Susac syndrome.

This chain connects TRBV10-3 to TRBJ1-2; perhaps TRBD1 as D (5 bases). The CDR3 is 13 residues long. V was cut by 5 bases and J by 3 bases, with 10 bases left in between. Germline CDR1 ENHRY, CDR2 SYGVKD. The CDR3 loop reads CAISTGADYGYTF. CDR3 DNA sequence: TGTGCCATCAGTACCGGGGCCGACTATGGCTACACCTTC.

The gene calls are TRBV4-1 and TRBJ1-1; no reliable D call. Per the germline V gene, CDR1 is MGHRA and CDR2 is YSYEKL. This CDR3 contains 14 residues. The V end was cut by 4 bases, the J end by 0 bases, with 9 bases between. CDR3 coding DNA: TGCGCCAGCAGCCGTTTGAGTGTGAACACTGAAGCTTTCTTT. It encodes CASSRLSVNTEAFF.

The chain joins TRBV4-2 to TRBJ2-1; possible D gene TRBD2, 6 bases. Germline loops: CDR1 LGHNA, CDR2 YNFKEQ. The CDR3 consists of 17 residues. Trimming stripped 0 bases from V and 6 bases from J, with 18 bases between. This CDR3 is CASSQDLATTSSNEQFF. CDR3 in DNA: TGTGCCAGCAGCCAAGACCTAGCGACAACCTCCAGCAATGAGCAGTTCTTC.

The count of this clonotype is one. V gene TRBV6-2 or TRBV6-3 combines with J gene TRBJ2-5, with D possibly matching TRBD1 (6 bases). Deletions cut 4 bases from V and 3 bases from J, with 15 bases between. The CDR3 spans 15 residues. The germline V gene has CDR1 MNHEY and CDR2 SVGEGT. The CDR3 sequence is CASSSAGTIEETQYF. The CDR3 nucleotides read TGTGCCAGCAGTTCTGCCGGGACAATCGAAGAGACCCAGTACTTC.

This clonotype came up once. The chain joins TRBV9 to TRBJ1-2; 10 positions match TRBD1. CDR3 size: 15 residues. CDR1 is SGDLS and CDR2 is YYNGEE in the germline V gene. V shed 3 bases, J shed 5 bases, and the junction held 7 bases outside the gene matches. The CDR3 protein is CASSGEGQGRYGYTF. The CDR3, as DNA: TGTGCCAGCAGCGGGGAGGGACAGGGGCGGTATGGCTACACCTTC.

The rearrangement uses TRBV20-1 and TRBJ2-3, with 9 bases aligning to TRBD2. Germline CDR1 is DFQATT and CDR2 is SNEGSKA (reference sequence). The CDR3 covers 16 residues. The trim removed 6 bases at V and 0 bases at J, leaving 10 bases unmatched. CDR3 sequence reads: CSAPHQTSGSTDTQYF. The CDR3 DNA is TGCAGTGCACCTCACCAGACTAGCGGAAGCACAGATACGCAGTATTTT.

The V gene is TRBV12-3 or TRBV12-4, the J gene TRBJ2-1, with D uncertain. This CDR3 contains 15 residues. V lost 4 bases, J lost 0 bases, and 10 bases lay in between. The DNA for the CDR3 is TGTGCCAGCAGTTCCCTAAGAGGCTCCTACAATGAGCAGTTCTTC. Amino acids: CASSSLRGSYNEQFF.

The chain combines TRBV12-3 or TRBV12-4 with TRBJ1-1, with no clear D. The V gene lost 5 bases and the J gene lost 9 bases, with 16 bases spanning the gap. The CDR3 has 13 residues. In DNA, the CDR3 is TGTGCCAGCAGTCCCCTCGGGGAGGTCCAAGCTTTCTTT. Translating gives CASSPLGEVQAFF.

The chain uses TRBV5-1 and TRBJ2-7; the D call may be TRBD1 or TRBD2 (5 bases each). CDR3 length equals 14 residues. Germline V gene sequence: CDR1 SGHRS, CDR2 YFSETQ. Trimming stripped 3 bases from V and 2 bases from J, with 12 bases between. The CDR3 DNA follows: TGCGCCAGCAGCTCGGACCGGGACCCCTACGAGCAGTACTTC. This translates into CASSSDRDPYEQYF.

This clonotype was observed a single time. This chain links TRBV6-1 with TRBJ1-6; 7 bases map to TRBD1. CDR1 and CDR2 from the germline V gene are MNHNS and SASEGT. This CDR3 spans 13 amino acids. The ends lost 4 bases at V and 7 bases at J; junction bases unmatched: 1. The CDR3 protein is CASSGGQNSPLHF. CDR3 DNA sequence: TGTGCCAGCAGTGGGGGACAGAATTCACCCCTCCACTTT.

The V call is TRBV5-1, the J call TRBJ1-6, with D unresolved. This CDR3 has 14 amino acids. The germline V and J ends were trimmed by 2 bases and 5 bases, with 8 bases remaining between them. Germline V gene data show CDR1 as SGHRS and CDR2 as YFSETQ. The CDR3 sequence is CASSLMADNSPLHF. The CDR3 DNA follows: TGCGCCAGCAGCTTAATGGCGGATAATTCACCCCTCCACTTT.

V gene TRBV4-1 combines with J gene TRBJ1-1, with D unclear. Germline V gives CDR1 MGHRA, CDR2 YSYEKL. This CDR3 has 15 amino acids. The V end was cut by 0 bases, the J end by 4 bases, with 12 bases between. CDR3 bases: TGCGCCAGCAGCCAAGATCGGGCTAGAGTCACTGAAGCTTTCTTT. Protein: CASSQDRARVTEAFF.

The CDR3 reads CASQSNTEAFF. The CDR3 DNA follows: TGTGCCAGCCAATCGAACACTGAAGCTTTCTTT. This chain connects TRBV6-6 to TRBJ1-1, with D unclear. The V end lost 8 bases, the J end lost 1 base, and 5 bases lay between the germline ends. The germline gives CDR1 MNHNY, CDR2 SVGAGI (reference sequence). The CDR3 runs to 11 residues.